This T cell receptor beta chain was recovered during a study of tumor and adjacent non-tumor tissue in lung cancer. Study-level information: Patients were aged about 31 to 76, approximately ten men and roughly 5 women, stage I to III. Findings and limits, study-wide: Compared with tumor, normal lung showed significantly lower TCR diversity. Tumor repertoires had a smaller top 100 clone share than normal lung.

The template was RNA from unsorted bulk tissue. About this clonotype: Its antigen is currently unknown. The junction and the germline gene differ at one end; a read error may be behind it.

Germline CDR1 reads PRHDT; CDR2 reads FYEKMQ (reference sequence). The CDR3 has 14 residues. A modified ARM-PCR protocol with three rounds of nested PCR amplified TCRbeta. From the multiplex PCR reads, TCRdb called clonotypes with MiXCR, one entry per CDR3 protein. In the table there are around 70,000 distinct CDR3 sequences, 60% of which are singletons. This TCR came from a man in his forties or fifties with non-small cell lung cancer. The chain has TRBV13 and TRBJ2-7, with D maybe TRBD2 (6 bases). The specimen sequenced was lung tumor tissue. Here the CDR3 DNA reads TGTGTCAGCAGCGCGGGACGGGGCAGTTACGAGCAGTACTTC. Its protein product is CVSSAGRGSYEQYF.